The 30 T cell receptor beta chains reported below all come from one sample, sequenced in a study of T cell repertoires in cytomegalovirus infection. The antigens these receptors bind are not known. TCRdb reprocessed the reads via MiXCR and lists one record per CDR3 protein. Among about 130,000 distinct CDR3 sequences listed, 32% were seen once. The material was CD8+ T cells from cultured PBMCs, obtained from culture after CMV antigen stimulation. The receptors were gathered from a human donor in good health (CMV status not recorded). Some clones in this sample may be carry-over from other donors' samples.

This chain links TRBV27 with TRBJ2-5, with TRBD1 identical over 8 bases. The trim removed 5 bases at V and 5 bases at J, leaving 7 bases unmatched. Germline CDR1 MNHEY, CDR2 SMNVEV (reference sequence). This CDR3 is built from 14 residues. CDR3 in DNA: TGTGCCAGCAGTACGCAGGGGGCGAAGGAGACCCAGTACTTC. This translates into CASSTQGAKETQYF.

V and J are TRBV19 and TRBJ2-3; possibly TRBD2 for D (6 bases). The CDR3 extends over 15 amino acids. Germline values: CDR1 LNHDA, CDR2 SQIVND (reference sequence). With 7 bases removed from V and 0 bases from J, the gap between germline ends came to 14 bases. CDR3 DNA sequence: TGTGCCAGTACCCGGGACTGGACCAGCACAGATACGCAGTATTTT. Its translation: CASTRDWTSTDTQYF.

The chain joins TRBV10-3 to TRBJ2-7; TRBD1 might be the D (5 bases). V lost 2 bases, J lost 1 base, and 12 bases lay in between. The CDR3 runs to 15 residues. Germline CDR1 ENHRY, CDR2 SYGVKD. The CDR3 nucleotides are TGTGCCATCAGTGAGCCCTTGGACAATTCCTACGAGCAGTACTTC. Translation gives CAISEPLDNSYEQYF.

The rearrangement joins TRBV6-5 to TRBJ2-7, with 10 bases that match TRBD1. Trimming removed 2 bases from V and 4 bases from J; junction bases left unmatched: 8. The germline CDR1 and CDR2 sequences are MNHEY and SVGAGI. The CDR3 is 16 residues long. The CDR3 DNA reads TGTGCCAGCAGTTACCCGAGGGACAGGGGCCGGTACGAGCAGTACTTC. Its translation: CASSYPRDRGRYEQYF.

This clonotype was seen a few times. The chain carries TRBV7-2 and TRBJ2-1; 14 nucleotides align to TRBD2. In germline, CDR1 is SGHTA, CDR2 FQGNSA. The CDR3 covers 15 residues. V was pared by 5 bases and J by 8 bases, with 5 bases of the junction left unmatched. CDR3 sequence reads: CASSRLAGGGDEQFF. The CDR3 DNA sequence: TGTGCCAGCAGCCGACTAGCGGGGGGGGGGGATGAGCAGTTCTTC. Full variable domain (rest looked up from reference TRBV7-2 and TRBJ2-1): GAGVSQSPSNKVTEKGKDVELRCDPISGHTALYWYRQSLGQGLEFLIYFQGNSAPDKSGLPSDRFSAERTGGSVSTLTIQRTQQEDSAVYLCASSRLAGGGDEQFFGPGTRLTVL.

V and J are TRBV6-6 and TRBJ1-4; D is undetermined. Germline CDR1 is MNHNY and CDR2 is SVGAGI (reference sequence). The CDR3 length is 16 residues. V was trimmed by 0 bases and J by 0 bases, leaving 8 bases between them. The CDR3 DNA reads TGTGCCAGCAGTTACTCTGCCAGCGCAACTAATGAAAAACTGTTTTTT. It encodes CASSYSASATNEKLFF.

This chain links TRBV2 with TRBJ2-7; 8 bases are a match to TRBD1. The CDR3 runs to 14 residues. V shed 8 bases, J shed 1 base, and the junction held 7 bases outside the gene matches. CDR1 is SNHLY and CDR2 is FYNNEI in the germline V gene. CDR3 loop: CASSTTGASYEQYF. DNA for the CDR3: TGTGCCAGCTCAACGACAGGGGCTTCCTACGAGCAGTACTTC.

This chain connects TRBV27 to TRBJ1-1; D possibly corresponds to TRBD1 (5 bases). This CDR3 has 15 amino acids. Germline V gene lookup returns CDR1 MNHEY and CDR2 SMNVEV (reference sequence). The V and J ends lost 1 base and 0 bases respectively, with 9 bases between them. DNA of the CDR3: TGTGCCAGCAGTTTATTTGGAGGGGTGAACACTGAAGCTTTCTTT. This translates into CASSLFGGVNTEAFF.

The sample holds a few counts of this clonotype. The chain uses TRBV11-2 and TRBJ1-5; 9 bases agree with TRBD1. The CDR3 has 16 residues. Germline V gene lookup returns CDR1 SGHAT and CDR2 FQNNGV. With V trimmed by 5 bases and J by 5 bases, 10 bases remained unmatched. In DNA, the CDR3 is TGTGCCAGCAGCCTTTCCGGGACAGGGTTGGATCAGCCCCAGCATTTT. Its translation: CASSLSGTGLDQPQHF.

At least ten counts were recorded for this clonotype. The chain employs TRBV5-4 and TRBJ2-1; 8 bases map to TRBD1. The V segment lost 2 bases and the J segment 9 bases; nucleotides outside the gene matches: 4. From germline, CDR1 is SGHNT and CDR2 YYREEE (reference sequence). This CDR3 is 13 amino acids long. The CDR3 DNA is TGTGCCAGCAGCTTTCAGGGGGCGGGTGAGCAGTTCTTC. Protein product: CASSFQGAGEQFF.

The chain is built from TRBV6-2 or TRBV6-3 and TRBJ2-7, with 10 bases fitting TRBD2. The CDR3 totals 15 residues. The germline V gene has CDR1 MNHEY and CDR2 SVGEGT. V trimming: 5 bases; J trimming: 2 bases; junction bases outside the gene matches: 6. CDR3 loop: CASSQLAGGTYEQYF. CDR3 DNA sequence: TGTGCCAGCAGTCAATTAGCGGGGGGTACCTACGAGCAGTACTTC.

This clonotype was observed a few times. The rearrangement uses TRBV4-2 and TRBJ2-7; D remains ambiguous. V lost 3 bases and J lost 5, with 5 bases in between. The CDR3 runs to 11 residues. Germline CDR1 reads LGHNA; CDR2 reads YNFKEQ. CDR3 sequence reads: CASSQGNEQYF. CDR3 bases: TGTGCCAGCAGCCAGGGTAACGAGCAGTACTTC.

The rearrangement joins TRBV28 to TRBJ1-5; 7 positions match TRBD1. The CDR3 is made up of 14 amino acids. Germline V gene lookup returns CDR1 MDHEN and CDR2 SYDVKM. With V trimmed by 4 bases and J by 9 bases, 9 bases remained unmatched. For the CDR3, the DNA is TGTGCCAGCAGTTGGGCCAGGGGGGGTTGGCCCCAGCATTTT. Translation gives CASSWARGGWPQHF.

The chain is built from TRBV20-1 and TRBJ1-1; tentative D call: TRBD1 (5 bases). Trimming shortened V by 0 bases and J by 1 base, and 12 bases separated the two germline ends. Germline assignment: CDR1 DFQATT and CDR2 SNEGSKA (reference sequence). There are 15 residues in the CDR3. CDR3 protein: CSARDLGLQNTEAFF. The CDR3 DNA follows: TGCAGTGCTAGAGATCTGGGACTCCAGAACACTGAAGCTTTCTTT.

This clonotype was counted only a few times. The rearrangement links TRBV4-1 to TRBJ2-1; D is unclear. CDR1 is MGHRA, CDR2 YSYEKL, per germline. The CDR3 covers 15 residues. Deletions cut 1 base from V and 1 base from J, with 8 bases between. The CDR3 is CASSQVERSYNEQFF. Here the CDR3 DNA reads TGCGCCAGCAGCCAAGTTGAAAGGTCCTACAATGAGCAGTTCTTC.

This clonotype appeared many times. The genes are TRBV7-6 and TRBJ2-3; D unresolved. CDR1 and CDR2 (germline): SGHVS, FNYEAQ. The V and J ends lost 8 bases and 1 base respectively, with 1 base between them. The CDR3 totals 10 residues. The CDR3 sequence is CASGTDTQYF. As DNA, the CDR3 is TGTGCCAGCGGCACAGATACGCAGTATTTT.

This clonotype occurred a few times. The chain carries TRBV9 and TRBJ2-2; tentative D call: TRBD2 (6 bases). V lost 1 base and J 0 bases, leaving 10 bases between the germline ends. The CDR3 is made up of 16 amino acids. Germline V gene sequence: CDR1 SGDLS, CDR2 YYNGEE. The CDR3 here is CASSVLAFANTGELFF. The CDR3 DNA follows: TGTGCCAGCAGCGTACTAGCGTTCGCGAACACCGGGGAGCTGTTTTTT.

This clonotype was counted many times. The rearrangement joins TRBV6-1 to TRBJ1-1; 7 nucleotides match TRBD1. The CDR3 runs 15 residues. Germline V gene sequence: CDR1 MNHNS, CDR2 SASEGT. With V trimmed by 5 bases and J by 0 bases, 6 bases remained unmatched. CDR3 protein: CASSRPGTVNTEAFF. The DNA of the CDR3 is TGTGCCAGCAGTCGTCCCGGGACAGTGAACACTGAAGCTTTCTTT.

The V call is TRBV20-1, the J call TRBJ2-3; the D call may be TRBD1 or TRBD2 (5 bases each). CDR1 is DFQATT, CDR2 SNEGSKA, per germline (reference sequence). This CDR3 spans 13 amino acids. The V and J ends lost 3 bases and 8 bases respectively, with 15 bases between them. CDR3 region: CSARGTDGFTQYF. CDR3 DNA: TGCAGTGCTAGGGGGACGGATGGTTTTACGCAGTATTTT.

The chain links TRBV7-6 to TRBJ2-2; 7 bases are shared with TRBD1. The trim removed 3 bases at V and 6 bases at J, leaving 4 bases unmatched. The germline V gene encodes CDR1 SGHVS and CDR2 FNYEAQ. The CDR3 has 14 amino acids. The CDR3 DNA reads TGTGCCAGCAGCTTGACAGGGAATGCCGGGGAGCTGTTTTTT. It specifies CASSLTGNAGELFF.

This clonotype has ten or more counts. CDR3 protein: CCSGQGASGANVLTF. The CDR3 DNA reads as TGTTGCTCGGGACAGGGGGCTTCTGGGGCCAACGTCCTGACTTTC. The J gene is TRBJ2-6, the V gene TRBV12-5; 12 positions agree with TRBD1. Germline V CDR1 and CDR2: LGHNT, FRNRAP. This CDR3 contains 15 residues.

V usage is TRBV27 and J usage is TRBJ1-4; D remains ambiguous. The CDR3 is made up of 15 amino acids. CDR1 is MNHEY, CDR2 SMNVEV, per germline (reference sequence). Trimming left V 4 bases short and J 0 bases short, with 9 bases between. CDR3 amino acids: CASSWKIATNEKLFF. CDR3 bases: TGTGCCAGCAGTTGGAAGATCGCAACTAATGAAAAACTGTTTTTT.

V gene TRBV5-3 combines with J gene TRBJ2-5; TRBD1 matches at 7 bases. TRBV5-3 is noted as an ORF with a role that remains uncertain. V lost 6 bases to trimming and J lost 2 bases; unmatched junction nucleotides: 4. There are 13 residues in the CDR3. In DNA form, the CDR3 reads TGTGCCAGAACCGGGACAGTTCAAGAGACCCAGTACTTC. This codes for CARTGTVQETQYF.

The rearrangement links TRBV6-5 to TRBJ1-4; the D gene is possibly TRBD1 (5 bases). V lost 6 bases and J 0 bases, leaving 11 bases between the germline ends. CDR1 and CDR2 (germline): MNHEY, SVGAGI. The CDR3 has 15 residues. The CDR3 sequence is CASSDGTATNEKLFF. Written as DNA, the CDR3 is TGTGCCAGCAGCGATGGGACGGCAACTAATGAAAAACTGTTTTTT.

The chain carries TRBV27 and TRBJ2-7; 9 bases match TRBD1. Losses at the gene ends were 5 bases for V and 3 bases for J; bases not matched to a gene: 5. In germline, CDR1 is MNHEY, CDR2 SMNVEV (reference sequence). CDR3 size: 14 residues. The CDR3 protein is CASSTTGQGYEQYF. CDR3 DNA: TGTGCCAGCAGTACGACGGGACAGGGCTACGAGCAGTACTTC.

This clonotype was recorded a few times. The chain has TRBV7-2 and TRBJ2-2; the match to TRBD2 covers 8 bases. Trimming removed 2 bases from V and 0 bases from J; junction bases left unmatched: 5. The germline gives CDR1 SGHTA, CDR2 FQGNSA. CDR3 length equals 17 residues. The CDR3 spells CASSLPTGGTNTGELFF. The CDR3 DNA reads TGTGCCAGCAGCTTACCAACGGGGGGGACGAACACCGGGGAGCTGTTTTTT. The entire variable domain, with the rest obtained from reference TRBV7-2 and TRBJ2-2, is as follows: GAGVSQSPSNKVTEKGKDVELRCDPISGHTALYWYRQSLGQGLEFLIYFQGNSAPDKSGLPSDRFSAERTGGSVSTLTIQRTQQEDSAVYLCASSLPTGGTNTGELFFGEGSRLTVL.

This rearrangement joins TRBV6-5 to TRBJ2-7; the D is unclear. The V and J ends lost 0 bases and 5 bases respectively, with 8 bases between them. The CDR3 consists of 13 residues. Germline V lookup: CDR1 MNHEY, CDR2 SVGAGI. The CDR3 protein is CASSYSSQDEQYF. CDR3 in DNA: TGTGCCAGCAGTTACTCGAGTCAGGACGAGCAGTACTTC.

In its sample, this clonotype was seen a few times. The gene calls are TRBV7-2 and TRBJ1-2, with 10 bases lining up with TRBD1. With V trimmed by 4 bases and J by 4 bases, 3 bases remained unmatched. The V gene's germline CDR1 is SGHTA and CDR2 FQGNSA. The CDR3 length is 14 residues. CDR3 sequence reads: CASSSTGGAYGYTF. The CDR3 nucleotides read TGTGCCAGCAGCTCGACAGGGGGCGCCTATGGCTACACCTTC.

A few counts support this clonotype. The rearrangement uses TRBV19 and TRBJ2-7, with 8 bases identical to TRBD2. Per germline, CDR1 LNHDA and CDR2 SQIVND (reference sequence). The CDR3 runs 14 residues. Trimming cost V 6 bases and J 7 bases; bases outside gene matches: 11. CDR3 amino acids: CASRSGLEAREQYF. In DNA form, the CDR3 reads TGTGCCAGTAGGTCGGGACTAGAGGCGCGTGAGCAGTACTTC.

There are a few counts of this clonotype. The chain carries TRBV14 and TRBJ2-3; TRBD2 agrees at 9 bases. Germline trimming cut 1 base from V and 4 bases from J; bases unmatched to any gene: 6. Germline values: CDR1 SGHDN, CDR2 FVKESK. CDR3 length: 16 amino acids. The CDR3 protein is CASSQAASGAADTQYF. In nucleotides, the CDR3 is TGTGCCAGCAGCCAAGCTGCTAGCGGGGCCGCAGATACGCAGTATTTT.